This entry is about one TCR beta chain. Antigen: not known. This entry comes from a study of T cell responses to AZD1222 COVID-19 vaccine. Study information: Some second doses came at about 4 weeks and others at about 12 weeks; these were pooled.

Using immunoSEQ multiplex PCR, the repertoire was profiled, and TCRdb retains in-frame clones only, with some absent. In the table there are around 99,000 clones, approximately 90% of which are singletons. Study-wide results and caveats: Repertoires were collected only later (after the peak T cell response had occurred). Reportedly, nearly half of unique spike TCRs recognized epitopes outside B.1.351/B.1.1.7 mutations.

The material sequenced was peripheral blood, taken on day 0 of AZD1222 vaccination. This sequence was found in an adult in good health.

This CDR3 reads CASSSPGPRMNTEAFF. CDR3 in DNA: TGTGCCAGCAGCTCACCAGGGCCCCGGATGAACACTGAAGCTTTCTTT. V and J are TRBV11-2 and TRBJ1-1; possibly TRBD1 for D (5 bases). With 4 bases removed from V and 0 bases from J, the gap between germline ends came to 15 bases. The germline V gene has CDR1 SGHAT and CDR2 FQNNGV. This CDR3 has 16 amino acids.